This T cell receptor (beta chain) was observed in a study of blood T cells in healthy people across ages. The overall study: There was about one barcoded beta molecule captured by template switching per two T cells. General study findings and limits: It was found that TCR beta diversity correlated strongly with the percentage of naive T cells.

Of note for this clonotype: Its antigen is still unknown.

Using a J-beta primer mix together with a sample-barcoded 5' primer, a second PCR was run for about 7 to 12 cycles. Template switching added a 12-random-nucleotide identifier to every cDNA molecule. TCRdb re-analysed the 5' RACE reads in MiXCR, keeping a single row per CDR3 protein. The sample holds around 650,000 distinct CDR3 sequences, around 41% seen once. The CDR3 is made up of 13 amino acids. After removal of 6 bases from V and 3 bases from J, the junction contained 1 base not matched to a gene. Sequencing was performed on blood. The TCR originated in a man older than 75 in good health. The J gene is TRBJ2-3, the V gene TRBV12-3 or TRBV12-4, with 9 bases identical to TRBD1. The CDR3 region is CASRQGATDTQYF. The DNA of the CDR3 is TGTGCCAGCAGACAGGGGGCTACAGATACGCAGTATTTT.